The 5 T cell receptor beta chains presented below share a single source sample, sequenced in a study of tumor and adjacent non-tumor tissue in lung cancer. TCRbeta libraries were built with three rounds of nested PCR, modified from ARM-PCR. TCRdb re-analysed the multiplex PCR reads in MiXCR, keeping a single row per CDR3 protein. In the table there are over 80,000 distinct CDR3 sequences, more than 80% of which are singletons. The template was RNA from unsorted bulk tissue. The normal lung tissue was taken more than 3 cm from the tumor edge. The sequenced sample was distant non-tumor lung tissue. All receptors derive from a man aged 55 to 70 with small cell lung cancer.

With respect to this clonotype: It is likely a read error, because the conserved phenylalanine at the end of the CDR3 is missing. In DNA, the CDR3 is TGTGCCAGCAGTTTACGACATAATGAGCAGTTCTTA. Encoded protein: CASSLRHNEQFL. The rearrangement joins TRBV11-2 to TRBJ2-1, with D hard to call. Germline-derived CDR1 and CDR2 are SGHAT and FQNNGV. The CDR3 is made up of 12 amino acids. The germline V and J ends were trimmed by 6 bases and 7 bases, with 10 bases remaining between them.

This clonotype was counted once. This clone may be a read error of a much larger clone one base away. The CDR3 coding sequence is TGTGCCTGGAGTCTTGGCACAGATACGCAGTATTTT. Translation gives CAWSLGTDTQYF. V usage is TRBV30 and J usage is TRBJ2-3, with no clear D. CDR3 length: 12 residues. CDR1 is GTSNPN, CDR2 SVGIG, per germline (reference sequence). Trimming left V 2 bases short and J 1 base short, with 4 bases between.

Comments on this clonotype: A read error is possible here, since a much larger clone lies one base away. This chain uses TRBV14 with TRBJ2-5; 8 bases agree with TRBD1. The CDR3 runs to 15 residues. V dropped 5 bases and J dropped 7; count of bases not matched to a gene: 12. From germline, CDR1 is SGHDN and CDR2 FVKESK. The CDR3 bases are TGTGCCAGCAGCTGTCCCGGGACAGGCTTCGGGACCCAGTACTTC. Amino acid sequence: CASSCPGTGFGTQYF. The full variable domain, completed using reference TRBV14 and TRBJ2-5, is EAGVTQFPSHSVIEKGQTVTLRCDPISGHDNLYWYRRVMGKEIKFLLHFVKESKQDESGMPNNRFLAERTGGTYSTLKVQPAELEDSGVYFCASSCPGTGFGTQYFGPGTRLLVL.

Note on this clonotype: A junction end diverges from the germline sequence, so it may reflect a read error. The J gene is TRBJ2-7, the V gene TRBV20-1, with TRBD2 matching over 8 bases. The V gene's germline CDR1 is DFQATT and CDR2 SNEGSKA (reference sequence). The CDR3 length is 17 residues. CDR3 residues: CGAGGAGAGGIGYEQYF. CDR3 DNA: TGCGGTGCTGGAGGGGCGGGCGCGGGAGGAATAGGGTACGAGCAGTACTTC.

The chain couples TRBV5-5 to TRBJ2-1, with 9 bases lining up with TRBD2. This CDR3 is 20 amino acids long. The J segment lost 7 bases and the V segment lost 5 bases, leaving 25 bases of the junction unmatched. Per germline, CDR1 SGHKS and CDR2 YYEKEE (reference sequence). CDR3 sequence reads: CASRHGTSRTLLSRENEQFF. CDR3 DNA sequence: TGTGCCAGCAGGCATGGGACTAGCCGAACCCTTTTGTCCCGAGAGAATGAGCAGTTCTTC.